The clone carrying this TCR beta chain was seen ten or more times. Its antigen remains unidentified. This sample is drawn from a study of human T cells and chemical hapten exposure. Time point reported: patch test 3, about 24 weeks after DPC sensitization. The treatment denotes: therapeutic diphenylcyclopropenone sensitization with weekly scalp DPC. Blood sampling occurred before each patch-test application. Via MiXCR, TCRdb re-called the RACE reads, giving one row per CDR3 protein. The sample includes tens of thousands of distinct CDR3 sequences, 11% of them seen just once. Whole-study findings and limits: Expanded TCRs produced significantly more large CDR3 similarity clusters than controls did.

The TCR originated in a woman in her twenties or thirties with alopecia areata. Some clones in this sample may be carry-over from other donors' samples. Sequenced material: whole blood, taken in connection with sensitization to the hapten diphenylcyclopropenone (DPC).

The DNA of the CDR3 is TGTGCCAGCAGCTTAGGACAGGCTAGCACAGATACGCAGTATTTT. Translation gives CASSLGQASTDTQYF. The V call is TRBV7-8, the J call TRBJ2-3; maybe TRBD1 (6 bases). Trimming took 1 base from V and 0 from J, leaving 8 bases between them. The CDR3 runs 15 residues. Germline V gene lookup returns CDR1 SGHVS and CDR2 FQNEAQ.